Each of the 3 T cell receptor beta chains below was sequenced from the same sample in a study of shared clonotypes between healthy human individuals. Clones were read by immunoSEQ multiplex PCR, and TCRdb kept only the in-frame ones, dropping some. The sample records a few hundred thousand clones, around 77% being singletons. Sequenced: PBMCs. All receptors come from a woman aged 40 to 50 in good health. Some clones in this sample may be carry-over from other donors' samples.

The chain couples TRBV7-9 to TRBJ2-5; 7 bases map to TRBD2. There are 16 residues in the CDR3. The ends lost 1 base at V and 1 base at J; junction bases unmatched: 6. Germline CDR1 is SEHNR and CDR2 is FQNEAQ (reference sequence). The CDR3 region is CASSLGSTSVQETQYF. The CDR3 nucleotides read TGTGCCAGCAGCTTAGGTTCTACTAGCGTCCAAGAGACCCAGTACTTC.

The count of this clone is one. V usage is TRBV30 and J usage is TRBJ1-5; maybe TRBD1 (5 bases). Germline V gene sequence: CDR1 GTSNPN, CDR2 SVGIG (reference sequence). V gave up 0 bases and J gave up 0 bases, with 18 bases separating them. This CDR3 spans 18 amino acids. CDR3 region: CAWSVILRGTYSNQPQHF. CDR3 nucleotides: TGTGCCTGGAGTGTGATTTTGCGGGGGACGTATAGCAATCAGCCCCAGCATTTT.

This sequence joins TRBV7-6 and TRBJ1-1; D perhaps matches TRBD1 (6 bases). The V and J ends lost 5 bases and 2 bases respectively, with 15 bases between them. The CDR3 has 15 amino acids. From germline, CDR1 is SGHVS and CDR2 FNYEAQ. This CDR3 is CASSPSTGQNTEAFF. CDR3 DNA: TGTGCCAGCAGCCCTAGCACAGGGCAAAACACTGAAGCTTTCTTT. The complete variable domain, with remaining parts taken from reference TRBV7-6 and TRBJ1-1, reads GAGVSQSPRYKVTKRGQDVALRCDPISGHVSLYWYRQALGQGPEFLTYFNYEAQQDKSGLPNDRFSAERPEGSISTLTIQRTEQRDSAMYRCASSPSTGQNTEAFFGQGTRLTVV.